This T cell receptor beta chain stems from a study of cytomegalovirus exposure and HLA in healthy donors. General study findings and limits: A link between a missense DCLRE1C variant and TCR beta V- and J-gene trimming emerged from a later analysis. One later analysis reportedly identified an Asian-associated ancestry cluster that showed fewer N-insertions than the approximately 700-donor mean.

13 Jbeta primers and 60 Vbeta primers were used for the PCR. Assay used: immunoSEQ multiplex PCR; TCRdb lists only in-frame clones, some missing. Recorded here are 150,000 to 200,000 clones; the top ten clones represent roughly 2%. As concerns this clone: Its antigen remains unknown.

Healthy bone marrow donors made up the cohort. Input material: PBMCs. The receptor was isolated from a man in his thirties or forties in good health and CMV-seronegative.

The CDR3 DNA is TGTGCCAGTAGCGGACTCGACAGGGCTTCCAACTCCTACGAGCAGTACTTC. This encodes CASSGLDRASNSYEQYF. This rearrangement joins TRBV19 to TRBJ2-5; the match to TRBD1 covers 7 bases. The J call could be wrong; TRBJ2-7 is a better fit for the DNA end. This CDR3 contains 17 residues. Germline V gene sequence: CDR1 LNHDA, CDR2 SQIVND (reference sequence).